This TCR beta chain was sequenced for a study of T-cell memory formation after mild COVID-19. Points from the study as a whole: Second-wave clones peaking on day 37 lacked confirmed SARS-CoV-2 specificity. There were some responding clones in pre-infection memory, which suggested that cross-reactive memory had joined. Clones shrinking between day 15 and 85 showed a balanced CD4/CD8 split, and those that grew later tilted toward CD4+.

Germline V lookup: CDR1 KGHDR, CDR2 SFDVKD. This CDR3 contains 19 residues. V was pared by 3 bases and J by 8 bases, with 21 bases of the junction left unmatched. TCRdb called the 5' RACE reads again in MiXCR, with one record for every CDR3 protein. This table has about 180,000 distinct CDR3 sequences, about 18% appearing once. Notes on this clonotype: The antigen is not known.

Input material: PBMCs or a T cell subset sorted from them (not recorded which). The TCR sequence derives from a man aged 18 to 30 who had mild COVID-19 (a few samples of this study predate the infection). Cell type and time point are not known. The chain joins TRBV24-1 to TRBJ1-2; 9 positions agree with TRBD1. Here the CDR3 reads CATSDTRPGTGIGQLGYTF. In nucleotides, the CDR3 is TGTGCCACCAGTGATACTCGTCCCGGGACAGGGATCGGTCAGTTGGGCTACACCTTC.